This TCR beta chain stems from a study of vaccination effects on CD4 cells after COVID-19. Background on the study: Participants got two doses of BNT162b2 or mRNA-1273 vaccine.

The method was immunoSEQ multiplex PCR; TCRdb's version includes in-frame clones alone and lacks a portion of them. Among tens of thousands of clones listed, more than 60% were seen once. General study points: Marked clonal contraction was seen in infection- and vaccine-induced clones late after vaccination.

The V gene's germline CDR1 is MNHEY and CDR2 SVGAGI. The CDR3 runs to 15 residues. Unmatched junction bases numbered 5, after V lost 4 bases and J lost 4 bases. On this clone itself: Its specificity is not known.

Using viral peptide pools, the ViraFEST assay grew out antigen-specific CD4+ T cells prior to sequencing. Culture proceeded for roughly ten days, and CD4+ T cells were then isolated. Vaccine recipients lacked prior SARS-CoV-2 infection and had negative nucleocapsid antibodies. Two million PBMC per well were cultured with around 9.1 IU/ml IL-2 and roughly 9.9 ug/ml peptides. IL-2 medium was substituted for half the medium on days 3 and 7. Sample: CD4+ T cells from PBMCs cultured with SARS-CoV-2 spike peptides, taken before COVID-19 vaccination. The clonotype originates from a human donor who received a COVID-19 vaccine. This sequence joins TRBV6-5 and TRBJ2-5; 11 nucleotides agree with TRBD1. The CDR3 DNA reads as TGTGCCAGCAGTTTAACCGGGACAGGGGGAGAGACCCAGTACTTC. This translates into CASSLTGTGGETQYF.